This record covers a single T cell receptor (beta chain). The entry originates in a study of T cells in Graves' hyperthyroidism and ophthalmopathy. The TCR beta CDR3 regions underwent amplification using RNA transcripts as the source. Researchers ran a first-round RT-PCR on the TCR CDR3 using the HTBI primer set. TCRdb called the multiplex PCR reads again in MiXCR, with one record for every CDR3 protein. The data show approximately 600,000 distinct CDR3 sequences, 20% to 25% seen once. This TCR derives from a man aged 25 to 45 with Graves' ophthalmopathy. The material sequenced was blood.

The DNA of the CDR3 is TGTGCCAGCAGGAGAAAGGGACAGACGCAGGTAATGAACACTGAAGCTTTCTTT. Residues: CASRRKGQTQVMNTEAFF. This chain links TRBV6-1 with TRBJ1-1; 7 bases are a match to TRBD1. V lost 6 bases to trimming and J lost 0 bases; unmatched junction nucleotides: 16. The germline V gene encodes CDR1 MNHNS and CDR2 SASEGT. The length of the CDR3 is 18 residues.